A selection of T cell receptor beta chains follows, all from one sample in a study of blood T cell repertoires in COVID-19. This table comes from immunoSEQ multiplex PCR, and its TCRdb copy is limited to in-frame clones, with some not included. The sample lists 450,000 or so clones, around 90% occurring once. The specimen sequenced was PBMCs or T cells enriched from blood (not recorded which). The receptors come from a man between 18 and 29 years old who had recovered from COVID-19. The CDR3 runs from the conserved cysteine through the conserved F or W. A D gene is named only where the DNA matches it firmly. Rows may omit the clone size; those that give it use once, few, many or a size class.

CDR3,DNA,J,V,D,size
CASSSQGRGNEKLFF,TGTGCCAGCAGCTCCCAGGGTCGTGGTAATGAAAAACTGTTTTTT,TRBJ1-4,TRBV5-4,-,-
CASSPGTYYEQYF,TGTGCCAGCAGCCCAGGGACTTATTACGAGCAGTACTTC,TRBJ2-7,TRBV7-6,-,-
CASSIGAEPYNEQFF,TGTGCCAGTAGTATAGGGGCAGAACCTTACAATGAGCAGTTCTTC,TRBJ2-1,TRBV19,-,few
CASSLTGQGGTEAFF,TGCGCCAGCAGCCTGACTGGACAGGGAGGCACTGAAGCTTTCTTT,TRBJ1-1,TRBV5-1,TRBD1,-
CASSLQGSNQPQHF,TGTGCCAGCAGCTTACAGGGGAGCAATCAGCCCCAGCATTTT,TRBJ1-5,TRBV5-4,TRBD1,-
CASSVAGQGSYEQYF,TGTGCCAGCAGCGTAGCGGGGCAGGGGTCCTACGAGCAGTACTTC,TRBJ2-7,TRBV9,-,few
CASSLREFLNLIAGSYNEQFF,TGCGCCAGCAGCTTGCGAGAGTTTCTTAACCTTATAGCGGGTTCCTACAATGAGCAGTTCTTC,TRBJ2-1,TRBV5-1,TRBD2,-
CASSLIGTSGTDTQYF,TGTGCCAGCAGTTTAATCGGGACTAGCGGCACAGATACGCAGTATTTT,TRBJ2-3,TRBV28,TRBD2,-
CASSNTYSYEQYF,TGTGCCAGCAGTAATACTTACTCCTACGAGCAGTACTTC,TRBJ2-7,TRBV27,-,-
CASSRGAGYNEQFF,TGTGCCAGTAGTAGAGGAGCGGGCTACAATGAGCAGTTCTTC,TRBJ2-1,TRBV19,-,-
CSARDSETQYF,TGCAGTGCTAGAGATTCGGAGACCCAGTACTTC,TRBJ2-5,TRBV20-1,-,-
CASSLSASQYF,TGTGCCAGCAGTTTATCCGCGTCGCAGTATTTT,TRBJ2-3,TRBV28,-,-
CASSLVGQVGTGELFF,TGCGCCAGCAGCTTGGTGGGGCAGGTGGGCACCGGGGAGCTGTTTTTT,TRBJ2-2,TRBV5-1,-,-
CASSQEKWGDYEQYF,TGCGCCAGCAGCCAAGAGAAGTGGGGGGACTACGAGCAGTACTTC,TRBJ2-7,TRBV4-1,-,few
CASRLGDMNTEAFF,TGCGCCAGCAGACTAGGGGACATGAACACTGAAGCTTTCTTT,TRBJ1-1,TRBV4-1,-,-
CASSPSTGEVAEQFF,TGTGCCAGCAGCCCCTCGACAGGGGAGGTAGCTGAGCAGTTCTTC,TRBJ2-1,TRBV7-3,TRBD1,-
CASSSASAQETQYF,TGTGCCAGCAGCTCCGCTAGCGCCCAAGAGACCCAGTACTTC,TRBJ2-5,TRBV5-4,-,-
CASSFGTGDGNQPQHF,TGTGCCAGCAGCTTCGGGACAGGGGATGGCAATCAGCCCCAGCATTTT,TRBJ1-5,TRBV7-2,TRBD1,-
CASLNRDRGSSGYTF,TGTGCCAGCCTCAATAGGGACAGGGGTAGTTCTGGCTACACCTTC,TRBJ1-2,TRBV2,TRBD1,-
CASSLLPGQLSPLHF,TGCGCCAGCAGCTTACTACCGGGACAGCTTTCACCCCTCCACTTT,TRBJ1-6,TRBV5-1,TRBD1,-
CASSPVRETTNEKLFF,TGTGCCAGCAGCCCCGTCCGGGAGACAACTAATGAAAAACTGTTTTTT,TRBJ1-4,TRBV27,-,once
CASKQGSSPLHF,TGTGCCAGCAAACAGGGGAGCTCACCCCTCCACTTT,TRBJ1-6,TRBV28,TRBD1,-
CASSLETGMYEQFF,TGTGCCAGCAGCTTGGAGACAGGGATGTATGAGCAGTTCTTC,TRBJ2-1,TRBV5-4,TRBD1,-
CASSLTLGLAGGNAEQFF,TGTGCCAGCAGCCTTACACTGGGACTAGCGGGGGGTAACGCTGAGCAGTTCTTC,TRBJ2-1,TRBV11-2,TRBD2,-
CASSQIHNEQYF,TGTGCCAGCAGCCAAATCCACAACGAGCAGTACTTC,TRBJ2-7,TRBV3-1/TRBV3-2,-,-
CASSQGGPLHF,TGTGCCAGTTCACAAGGGGGACCCCTCCACTTT,TRBJ1-6,TRBV13,-,-
CAWSLDSYNEQFF,TGTGCCTGGAGTCTCGACAGCTACAATGAGCAGTTCTTC,TRBJ2-1,TRBV30,-,-
CASSLDSYQETQYF,TGTGCCAGCAGCTTAGATTCGTACCAAGAGACCCAGTACTTC,TRBJ2-5,TRBV7-6,-,-
CASSSRWGLRTSAYEQYF,TGTGCCAGCAGTTCCCGGTGGGGACTAAGGACTAGTGCCTACGAGCAGTACTTC,TRBJ2-7,TRBV28,TRBD2,-
CASNRGGPLHF,TGTGCCAGTAATCGGGGAGGACCCCTCCACTTT,TRBJ1-6,TRBV19,-,-
CASSLEGTGFSYEQYF,TGTGCCAGCAGCTTAGAAGGGACAGGATTCTCCTACGAGCAGTACTTC,TRBJ2-7,TRBV7-6,TRBD1,once
CAISDSVISGNTIYF,TGTGCCATCAGTGATTCGGTAATCTCTGGAAACACCATATATTTT,TRBJ1-3,TRBV10-3,-,once
CASSLGASGSGETQYF,TGCGCCAGCAGCTTGGGGGCTAGCGGGAGTGGGGAGACCCAGTACTTC,TRBJ2-5,TRBV5-1,TRBD2,-
CASSPVGGGTEAFF,TGTGCCAGCAGCCCAGTGGGGGGAGGCACTGAAGCTTTCTTT,TRBJ1-1,TRBV14,-,-
CASNLQGSNQPQHF,TGTGCCAGCAACCTCCAGGGTAGCAATCAGCCCCAGCATTTT,TRBJ1-5,TRBV6-5,-,-
CASNSRGDTQYF,TGTGCCAGTAATAGCAGGGGAGATACGCAGTATTTT,TRBJ2-3,TRBV19,-,few
CASSEARGNTEAFF,TGTGCCAGCAGTGAAGCACGAGGGAACACTGAAGCTTTCTTT,TRBJ1-1,TRBV2,-,-
CASSLGTGGSGELFF,TGTGCCAGCAGCCTGGGGACAGGGGGTTCCGGGGAGCTGTTTTTT,TRBJ2-2,TRBV3-1/TRBV3-2,TRBD1,-
CASSRTGAGGEKLFF,TGTGCCAGCAGCAGAACAGGGGCTGGAGGTGAAAAACTGTTTTTT,TRBJ1-4,TRBV5-6,TRBD1,-
CASSSRLAGGSEQFF,TGTGCCAGCAGTTCCCGACTAGCGGGAGGGAGTGAGCAGTTCTTC,TRBJ2-1,TRBV6-6,TRBD2,-
CASSIDRGMNTEAFF,TGCGCCAGCAGCATAGACAGGGGTATGAACACTGAAGCTTTCTTT,TRBJ1-1,TRBV5-1,TRBD1,-
CASSPQPDRAETQYF,TGTGCCAGCAGCCCACAACCCGACAGGGCTGAGACCCAGTACTTC,TRBJ2-5,TRBV3-1/TRBV3-2,TRBD1,-
CASSPANREHEPQHF,TGTGCCAGCAGTCCCGCCAACAGGGAACACGAACCCCAGCATTTT,TRBJ1-5,TRBV28,-,-
CASSGAGQFISGANVLTF,TGTGCCAGCAGTGGGGCCGGACAGTTTATCTCTGGGGCCAACGTCCTGACTTTC,TRBJ2-6,TRBV28,-,-
CASSSGGEQYF,TGTGCCAGCAGTTCAGGGGGAGAGCAGTACTTC,TRBJ2-7,TRBV28,TRBD1,-
CASSDRERYGYTF,TGTGCCAGCAGCGACAGGGAGAGATATGGCTACACCTTC,TRBJ1-2,TRBV13,TRBD1,-